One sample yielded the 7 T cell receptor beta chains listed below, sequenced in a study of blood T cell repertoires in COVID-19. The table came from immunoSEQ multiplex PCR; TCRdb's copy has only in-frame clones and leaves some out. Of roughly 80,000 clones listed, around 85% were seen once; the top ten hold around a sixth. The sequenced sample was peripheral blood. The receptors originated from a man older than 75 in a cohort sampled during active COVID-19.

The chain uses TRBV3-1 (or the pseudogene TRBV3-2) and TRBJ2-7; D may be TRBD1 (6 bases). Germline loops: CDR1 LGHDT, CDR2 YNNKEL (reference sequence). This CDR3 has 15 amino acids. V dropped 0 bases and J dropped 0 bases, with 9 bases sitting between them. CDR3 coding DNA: TGTGCCAGCAGCCAAGAGACAGGCGGCTCCTACGAGCAGTACTTC. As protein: CASSQETGGSYEQYF.

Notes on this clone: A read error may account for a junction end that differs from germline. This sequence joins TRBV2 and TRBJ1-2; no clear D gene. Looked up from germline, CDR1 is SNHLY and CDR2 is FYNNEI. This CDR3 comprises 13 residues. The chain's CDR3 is CASSEAPTPIGAF. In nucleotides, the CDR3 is TGTGCCAGCAGTGAAGCCCCAACCCCAATCGGGGCCTTC.

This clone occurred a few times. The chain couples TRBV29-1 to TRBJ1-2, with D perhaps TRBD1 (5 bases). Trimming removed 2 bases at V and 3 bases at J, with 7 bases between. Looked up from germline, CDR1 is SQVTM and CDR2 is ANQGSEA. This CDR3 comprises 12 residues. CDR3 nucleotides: TGCAGCGTTGAAATAGGGGACTATGGCTACACCTTC. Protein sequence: CSVEIGDYGYTF.

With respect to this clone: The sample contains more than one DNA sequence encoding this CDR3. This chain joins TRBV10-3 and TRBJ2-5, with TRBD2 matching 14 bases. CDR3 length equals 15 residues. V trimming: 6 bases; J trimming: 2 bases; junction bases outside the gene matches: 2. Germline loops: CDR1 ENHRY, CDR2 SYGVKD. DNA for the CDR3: TGTGCCATCAGGGGGACTAGCGGGGGACAAGAGACCCAGTACTTC. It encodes CAIRGTSGGQETQYF.

In DNA form, the CDR3 reads TGTGCCAGCAAAAATGGGGTCCCTGGACTAGGGAATGAGCAGTTCTTC. Encoded protein: CASKNGVPGLGNEQFF. This rearrangement joins TRBV2 to TRBJ2-1; 7 positions match TRBD2. Trimming at V came to 7 bases and at J to 7 bases, leaving 16 bases not matched to a gene. This CDR3 comprises 16 residues. CDR1 and CDR2 from the germline V gene are SNHLY and FYNNEI.

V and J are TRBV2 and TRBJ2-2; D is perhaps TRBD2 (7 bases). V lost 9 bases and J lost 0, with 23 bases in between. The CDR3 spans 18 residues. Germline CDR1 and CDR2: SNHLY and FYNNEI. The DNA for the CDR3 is TGTGCCAGTAATTACCGGAGGGGGGGACGCGCGAACACCGGGGAGCTGTTTTTT. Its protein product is CASNYRRGGRANTGELFF.

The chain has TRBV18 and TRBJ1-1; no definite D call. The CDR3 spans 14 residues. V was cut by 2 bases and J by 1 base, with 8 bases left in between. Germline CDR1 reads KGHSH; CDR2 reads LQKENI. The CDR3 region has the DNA TGTGCCAGCTCACCAATTGCACAGAACACTGAAGCTTTCTTT. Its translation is CASSPIAQNTEAFF.